The T cell receptor (beta chain) under discussion was sequenced for a study of T cell responses to AZD1222 COVID-19 vaccine. At the level of the study: Second doses at about 4 or about 12 weeks were pooled. Study-wide findings and caveats: Mostly white British, mostly female donors; authors suggested clonal diversity may be underestimated. Distributed over spike, vaccine-associated CD4 TCRs predominated at 160-218 and 743-854.

This clone was picked up one time. Its antigen is currently unknown. Assay: immunoSEQ multiplex PCR; the TCRdb copy retains only in-frame clones and omits some. The profile shows about 130,000 clones, 90% to 95% of them singletons. J lost 4 bases, V lost 4 bases, and 6 bases had no gene match. CDR1 is LGHDT and CDR2 is YNNKEL in the germline V gene (reference sequence). CDR3 length: 17 residues. The sample in question was peripheral blood, obtained on day 0 of AZD1222 vaccination. The sequence came from an adult in good health. The chain combines TRBV3-1 (or the pseudogene TRBV3-2) with TRBJ2-1, with 14 bases matching TRBD2. The CDR3, as DNA: TGTGCCAGCAGCCCATTGACTAGCGGGAGGGGGTACAATGAGCAGTTCTTC. It codes for CASSPLTSGRGYNEQFF.